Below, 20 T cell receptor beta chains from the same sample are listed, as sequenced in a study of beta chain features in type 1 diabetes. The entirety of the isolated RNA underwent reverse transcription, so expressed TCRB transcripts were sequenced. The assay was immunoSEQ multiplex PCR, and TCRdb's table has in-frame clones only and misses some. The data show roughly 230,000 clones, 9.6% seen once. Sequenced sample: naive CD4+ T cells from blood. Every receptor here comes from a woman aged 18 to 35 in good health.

This CDR3 reads CASSQAEGQHYNTEAFF. The CDR3 DNA follows: TGTGCCAGCAGCCAAGCGGAGGGACAGCATTATAACACTGAAGCTTTCTTT. The chain employs TRBV4-2 and TRBJ1-1; the match to TRBD1 covers 7 bases. V gave up 1 base and J gave up 2 bases; unmatched junction bases: 10. The CDR3 runs to 17 residues. Germline V gene lookup returns CDR1 LGHNA and CDR2 YNFKEQ.

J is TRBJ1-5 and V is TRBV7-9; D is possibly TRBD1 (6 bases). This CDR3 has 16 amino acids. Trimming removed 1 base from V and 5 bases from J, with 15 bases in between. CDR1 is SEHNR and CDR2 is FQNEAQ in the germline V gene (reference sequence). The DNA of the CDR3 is TGTGCCAGCAGCTTAGGGGCAGGGGTAGGTGATCAGCCCCAGCATTTT. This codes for CASSLGAGVGDQPQHF.

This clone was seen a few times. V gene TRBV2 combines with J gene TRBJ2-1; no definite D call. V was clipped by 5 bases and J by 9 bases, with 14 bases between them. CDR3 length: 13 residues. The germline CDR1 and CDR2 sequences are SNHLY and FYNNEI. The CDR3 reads CASSRTPRGEQFF. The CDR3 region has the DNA TGTGCCAGCAGTCGTACTCCGAGAGGTGAGCAGTTCTTC.

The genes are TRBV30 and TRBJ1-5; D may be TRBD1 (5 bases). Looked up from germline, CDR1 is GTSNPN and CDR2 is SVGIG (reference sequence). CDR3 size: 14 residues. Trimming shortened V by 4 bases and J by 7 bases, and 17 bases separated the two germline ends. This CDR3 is CAWKGQGGGQPQHF. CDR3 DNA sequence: TGTGCCTGGAAGGGGCAGGGAGGAGGACAGCCCCAGCATTTT.

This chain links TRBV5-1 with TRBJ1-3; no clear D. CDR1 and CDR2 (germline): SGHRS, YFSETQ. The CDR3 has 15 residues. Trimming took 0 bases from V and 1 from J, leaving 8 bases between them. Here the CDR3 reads CASSLGDISGNTIYF. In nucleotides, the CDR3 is TGCGCCAGCAGCTTGGGAGACATTTCTGGAAACACCATATATTTT.

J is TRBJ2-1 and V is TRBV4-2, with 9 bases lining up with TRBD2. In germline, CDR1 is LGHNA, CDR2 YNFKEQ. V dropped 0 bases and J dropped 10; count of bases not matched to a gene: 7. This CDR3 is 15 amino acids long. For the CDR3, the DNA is TGTGCCAGCAGCCAAGATAGCGGGAGCCCCTTCGAGCAGTTCTTC. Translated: CASSQDSGSPFEQFF.

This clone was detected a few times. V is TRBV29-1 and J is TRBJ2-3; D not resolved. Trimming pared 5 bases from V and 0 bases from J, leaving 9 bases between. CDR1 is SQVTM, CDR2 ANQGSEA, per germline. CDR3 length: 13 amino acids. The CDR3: CSVSIQSTDTQYF. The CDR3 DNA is TGCAGCGTTTCAATACAGAGCACAGATACGCAGTATTTT.

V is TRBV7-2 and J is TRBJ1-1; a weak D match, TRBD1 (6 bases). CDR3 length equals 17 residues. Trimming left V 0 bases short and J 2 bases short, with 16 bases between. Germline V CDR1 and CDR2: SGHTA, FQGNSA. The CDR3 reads CASSLAAARGGNTEAFF. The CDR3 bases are TGTGCCAGCAGCTTAGCGGCAGCCAGAGGGGGTAACACTGAAGCTTTCTTT. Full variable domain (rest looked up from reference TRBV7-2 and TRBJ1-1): GAGVSQSPSNKVTEKGKDVELRCDPISGHTALYWYRQSLGQGLEFLIYFQGNSAPDKSGLPSDRFSAERTGGSVSTLTIQRTQQEDSAVYLCASSLAAARGGNTEAFFGQGTRLTVV.

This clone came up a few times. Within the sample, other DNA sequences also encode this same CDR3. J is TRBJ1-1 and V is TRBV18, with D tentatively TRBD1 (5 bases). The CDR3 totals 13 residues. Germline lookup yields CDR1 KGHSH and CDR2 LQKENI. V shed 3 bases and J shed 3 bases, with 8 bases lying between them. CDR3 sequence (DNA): TGTGCCAGCTCACCCCAGGGTTACACTGAAGCTTTCTTT. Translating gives CASSPQGYTEAFF.

In DNA form, the CDR3 reads TGTGCCAGCAGTGAACAGGGGGTATGGACTGAAGCTTTCTTT. Its translation is CASSEQGVWTEAFF. The chain has TRBV2 and TRBJ1-1; 7 bases are a match to TRBD1. With 2 bases clipped from V and 5 bases from J, the junction kept 5 bases outside the gene matches. Germline V lookup: CDR1 SNHLY, CDR2 FYNNEI. The CDR3 covers 14 residues.

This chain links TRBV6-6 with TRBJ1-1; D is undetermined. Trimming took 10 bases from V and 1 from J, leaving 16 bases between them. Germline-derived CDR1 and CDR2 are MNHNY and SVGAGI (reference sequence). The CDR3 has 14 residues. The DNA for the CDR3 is TGTGCCACCACTCCCCGCGGAGCGAACACTGAAGCTTTCTTT. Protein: CATTPRGANTEAFF.

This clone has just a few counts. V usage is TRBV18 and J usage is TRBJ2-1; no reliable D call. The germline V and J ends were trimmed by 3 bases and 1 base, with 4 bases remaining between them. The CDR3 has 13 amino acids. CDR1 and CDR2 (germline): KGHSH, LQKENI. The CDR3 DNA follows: TGTGCCAGCTCACCCCCTTCCTACAATGAGCAGTTCTTC. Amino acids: CASSPPSYNEQFF.

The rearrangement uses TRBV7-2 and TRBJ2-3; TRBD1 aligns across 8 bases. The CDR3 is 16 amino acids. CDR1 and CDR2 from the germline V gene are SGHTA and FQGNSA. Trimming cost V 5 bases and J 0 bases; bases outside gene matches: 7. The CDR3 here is CASSPTYRGSTDTQYF. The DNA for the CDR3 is TGTGCCAGCAGCCCCACGTACAGGGGGAGCACAGATACGCAGTATTTT.

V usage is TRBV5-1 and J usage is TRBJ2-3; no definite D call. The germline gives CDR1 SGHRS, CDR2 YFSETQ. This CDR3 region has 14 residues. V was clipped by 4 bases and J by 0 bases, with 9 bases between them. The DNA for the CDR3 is TGCGCCAGCAGCCCAGACTGGAGCACAGATACGCAGTATTTT. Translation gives CASSPDWSTDTQYF.

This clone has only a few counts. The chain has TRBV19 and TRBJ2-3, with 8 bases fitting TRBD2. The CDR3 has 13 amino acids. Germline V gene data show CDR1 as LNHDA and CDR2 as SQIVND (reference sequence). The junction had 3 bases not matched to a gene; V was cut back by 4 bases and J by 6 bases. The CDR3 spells CASSSGRWDTQYF. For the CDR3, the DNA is TGTGCCAGTAGTAGCGGGAGGTGGGATACGCAGTATTTT. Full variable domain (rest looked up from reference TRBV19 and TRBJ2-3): DGGITQSPKYLFRKEGQNVTLSCEQNLNHDAMYWYRQDPGQGLRLIYYSQIVNDFQKGDIAEGYSVSREKKESFPLTVTSAQKNPTAFYLCASSSGRWDTQYFGPGTRLTVL.

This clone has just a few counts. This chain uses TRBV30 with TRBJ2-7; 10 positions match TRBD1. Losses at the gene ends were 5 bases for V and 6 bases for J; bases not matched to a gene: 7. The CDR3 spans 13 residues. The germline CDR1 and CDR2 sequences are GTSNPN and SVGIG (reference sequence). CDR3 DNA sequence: TGTGCCTGGGCCCGGGACAGGGGAACCGAGCAGTACTTC. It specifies CAWARDRGTEQYF.

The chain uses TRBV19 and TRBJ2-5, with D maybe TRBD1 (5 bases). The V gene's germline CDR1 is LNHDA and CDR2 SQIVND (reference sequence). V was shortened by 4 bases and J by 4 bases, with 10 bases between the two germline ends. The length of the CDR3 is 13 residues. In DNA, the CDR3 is TGTGCCAGTAGTAAAGGGGCAGGAGAGACCCAGTACTTC. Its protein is CASSKGAGETQYF. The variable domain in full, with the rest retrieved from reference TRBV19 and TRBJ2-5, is DGGITQSPKYLFRKEGQNVTLSCEQNLNHDAMYWYRQDPGQGLRLIYYSQIVNDFQKGDIAEGYSVSREKKESFPLTVTSAQKNPTAFYLCASSKGAGETQYFGPGTRLLVL.

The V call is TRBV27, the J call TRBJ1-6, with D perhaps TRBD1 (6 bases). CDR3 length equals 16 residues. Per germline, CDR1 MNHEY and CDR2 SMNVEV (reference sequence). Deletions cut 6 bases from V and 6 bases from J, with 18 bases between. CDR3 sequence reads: CASSLTGMAPNSPLHF. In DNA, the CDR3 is TGTGCCAGCAGCCTAACAGGGATGGCTCCTAATTCACCCCTCCACTTT.

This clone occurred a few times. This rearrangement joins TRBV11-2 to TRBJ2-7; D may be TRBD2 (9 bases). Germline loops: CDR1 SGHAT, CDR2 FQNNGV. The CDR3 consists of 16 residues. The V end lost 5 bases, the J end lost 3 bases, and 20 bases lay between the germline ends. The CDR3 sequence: CASSKSPSGTGYEQYF. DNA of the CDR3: TGTGCCAGCAGCAAGTCCCCTAGCGGGACAGGCTACGAGCAGTACTTC.

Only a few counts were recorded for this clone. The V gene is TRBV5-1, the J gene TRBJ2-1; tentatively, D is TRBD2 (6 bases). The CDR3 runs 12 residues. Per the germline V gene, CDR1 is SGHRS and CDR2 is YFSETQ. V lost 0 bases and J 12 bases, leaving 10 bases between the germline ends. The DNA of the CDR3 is TGCGCCAGCAGCTTGGAAGGGACTGTGCAGTTCTTC. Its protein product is CASSLEGTVQFF.